Listed here are 3 T cell receptor beta chains from one sample, sequenced in a study of cytomegalovirus exposure and HLA in healthy donors. The PCR employed 60 Vbeta primers together with 13 Jbeta primers. The protocol was immunoSEQ multiplex PCR, while the TCRdb copy is restricted to in-frame clones and leaves out a portion. The sample contains about 59,000 clones, about 80% of which appear only once. Sequencing was done on a sample of PBMCs. The receptors were sampled from a human donor in good health.

This clone was seen a few times. V gene TRBV7-2 combines with J gene TRBJ2-7; tentatively, D is TRBD2 (5 bases). Germline V lookup: CDR1 SGHTA, CDR2 FQGNSA. V lost 2 bases to trimming and J lost 0 bases, with 11 bases between them. This CDR3 region has 15 residues. The CDR3 DNA follows: TGTGCCAGCAGCTTAACTAGGACGAGCTCCTACGAGCAGTACTTC. Translated, it gives CASSLTRTSSYEQYF. Based on the CDR3 plus reference TRBV7-2 and TRBJ2-7, the full variable domain is GAGVSQSPSNKVTEKGKDVELRCDPISGHTALYWYRQSLGQGLEFLIYFQGNSAPDKSGLPSDRFSAERTGGSVSTLTIQRTQQEDSAVYLCASSLTRTSSYEQYFGPGTRLTVT.

The chain recombines TRBV27 with TRBJ2-3; perhaps TRBD2 as D (6 bases). This CDR3 contains 17 residues. V was cut by 2 bases and J by 0 bases, with 15 bases left in between. CDR1 and CDR2 (germline): MNHEY, SMNVEV (reference sequence). CDR3 sequence: CASSLIASGLSTDTQYF. As DNA, the CDR3 is TGTGCCAGCAGTTTAATCGCAAGCGGGTTAAGCACAGATACGCAGTATTTT.

The V call is TRBV5-8, the J call TRBJ2-1; possible D gene TRBD2, 7 bases. The V and J ends lost 2 bases and 6 bases respectively, with 18 bases between them. There are 16 residues in the CDR3. Germline lookup yields CDR1 SGHTS and CDR2 YDEGEE. The CDR3 DNA follows: TGTGCCAGCAGCTTAGTTGGGGGGGGGCACCTCAATGAGCAGTTCTTC. Translating gives CASSLVGGGHLNEQFF.